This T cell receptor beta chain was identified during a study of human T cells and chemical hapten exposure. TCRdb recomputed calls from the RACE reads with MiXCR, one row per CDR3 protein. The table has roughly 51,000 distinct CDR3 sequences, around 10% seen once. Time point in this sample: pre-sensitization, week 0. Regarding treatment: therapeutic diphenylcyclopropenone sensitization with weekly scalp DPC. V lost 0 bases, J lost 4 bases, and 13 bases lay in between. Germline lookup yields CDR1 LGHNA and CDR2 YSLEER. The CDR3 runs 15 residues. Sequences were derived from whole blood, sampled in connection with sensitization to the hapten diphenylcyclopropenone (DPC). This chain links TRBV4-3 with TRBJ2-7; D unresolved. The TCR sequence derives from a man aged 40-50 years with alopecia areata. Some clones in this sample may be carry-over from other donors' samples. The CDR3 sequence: CASSQDIGEWYEQYF. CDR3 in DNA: TGCGCCAGCAGCCAAGATATAGGAGAGTGGTACGAGCAGTACTTC.